These 21 T cell receptor beta chains were sequenced from one sample in a study of shared clonotypes between healthy human individuals. TCRdb's copy holds only in-frame clones and misses some; the assay was immunoSEQ multiplex PCR. The sample holds around 2.3 million clones, approximately 95% seen once. Sample: naive CD4+ T cells sorted from blood. Subset defined: CD45RA+ positively selected. These receptors were taken from a man younger than 30 in good health.

CDR3 residues: CASSFDGGGTEAFF. For the CDR3, the DNA is TGCGCCAGCAGTTTCGACGGGGGTGGCACTGAAGCTTTCTTT. The rearrangement joins TRBV10-2 to TRBJ1-1; a weak D match, TRBD1 (5 bases). Germline V gene data show CDR1 as WSHSY and CDR2 as SAAADI. The CDR3 loop spans 14 amino acids. Trimming removed 5 bases at V and 4 bases at J, with 14 bases between.

In its sample, this clone was seen a few times. Other nucleotide sequences in the sample specify the same CDR3. V usage is TRBV10-1 and J usage is TRBJ1-5; D remains ambiguous. The length of the CDR3 is 12 residues. The V gene lost 3 bases and the J gene lost 1 base, with 1 base spanning the gap. Germline V CDR1 and CDR2: WNHNN, SYGVQD (reference sequence). The DNA of the CDR3 is TGCGCCAGCAGTGACAGCAATCAGCCCCAGCATTTT. Protein product: CASSDSNQPQHF.

A single count supports this clone. The chain is built from TRBV19 and TRBJ1-4; TRBD1 matches 7 bases. Trimming at V came to 5 bases and at J to 6 bases, leaving 9 bases not matched to a gene. Germline-derived CDR1 and CDR2 are LNHDA and SQIVND (reference sequence). This CDR3 is 15 amino acids long. The CDR3 sequence: CASSLQGLGDEKLFF. CDR3 sequence (DNA): TGTGCCAGTAGTCTACAGGGGCTGGGTGATGAAAAACTGTTTTTT.

The CDR3 sequence: CASSYSSGTGQGNTIYF. The CDR3 DNA is TGTGCCAGCAGCTATAGTTCCGGGACAGGGCAGGGAAACACCATATATTTT. The chain carries TRBV7-9 and TRBJ1-3; 9 bases agree with TRBD1. The ends lost 4 bases at V and 4 bases at J; junction bases unmatched: 11. CDR3 length: 17 residues. Germline V CDR1 and CDR2: SEHNR, FQNEAQ (reference sequence).

For this clone: Distinct nucleotide sequences in the sample also encode this CDR3. The chain joins TRBV5-1 to TRBJ2-5, with TRBD2 matching over 7 bases. CDR3 length equals 14 residues. CDR1 SGHRS and CDR2 YFSETQ come from the germline V gene. V lost 0 bases and J lost 2; bases outside the gene matches: 1. This CDR3 reads CASSLGGGQETQYF. Here the CDR3 DNA reads TGCGCCAGCAGCTTGGGGGGAGGGCAAGAGACCCAGTACTTC.

The J gene is TRBJ2-5, the V gene TRBV18; 7 bases align to TRBD2. The germline gives CDR1 KGHSH, CDR2 LQKENI. V shed 2 bases, J shed 1 base, and the junction held 4 bases outside the gene matches. The length of the CDR3 is 15 residues. The CDR3 protein is CASSPVREGQETQYF. The CDR3 DNA is TGTGCCAGCTCACCAGTCAGGGAGGGCCAAGAGACCCAGTACTTC.

The chain recombines TRBV30 with TRBJ2-6, with 7 positions matching TRBD1. V lost 4 bases and J lost 0; bases outside the gene matches: 12. Germline CDR1 reads GTSNPN; CDR2 reads SVGIG (reference sequence). The length of the CDR3 is 18 residues. CDR3: CAWTSTGAYYSGANVLTF. Written as DNA, the CDR3 is TGTGCCTGGACGTCCACAGGGGCGTACTACTCTGGGGCCAACGTCCTGACTTTC.

Worth noting for this clone: One end of the junction fails to match germline, which may point to a read error. The chain links TRBV28 to TRBJ2-1; D is unclear. CDR3 length: 11 residues. Germline values: CDR1 MDHEN, CDR2 SYDVKM. CDR3 loop: CASSPKLRLIF. The CDR3 DNA reads TGTGCCAGCAGTCCCAAACTCCGGTTGATCTTC.

Only one count was recorded for this clone. The chain uses TRBV9 and TRBJ2-7; TRBD2 matches 7 bases. The junction had 6 bases not matched to a gene; V was cut back by 7 bases and J by 2 bases. Germline V gene lookup returns CDR1 SGDLS and CDR2 YYNGEE. The CDR3 contains 13 residues. The CDR3: CASSSGGTYEQYF. The CDR3 region has the DNA TGTGCCAGCTCCTCGGGGGGTACCTACGAGCAGTACTTC.

Note on this clone: This sample includes further DNA sequences coding for the same CDR3. CDR3 bases: TGTGCCAGCAGTTACGGGGTCTCTGGAAACACCATATATTTT. Translation: CASSYGVSGNTIYF. This rearrangement joins TRBV6-5 to TRBJ1-3; D unclear. Germline CDR1 MNHEY, CDR2 SVGAGI. This CDR3 has 14 amino acids. V was pared by 2 bases and J by 0 bases, with 5 bases between.

The chain joins TRBV11-2 to TRBJ1-1; a weak D match, TRBD1 (5 bases). The CDR3 loop spans 13 amino acids. Germline CDR1 SGHAT, CDR2 FQNNGV. V lost 6 bases to trimming and J lost 1 base, with 9 bases between them. This CDR3 is CASSYQGNTEAFF. CDR3 bases: TGTGCCAGCAGTTACCAGGGGAACACTGAAGCTTTCTTT.

On this clone: Other DNA sequences within the sample encode an identical CDR3. The V and J genes are TRBV28 and TRBJ1-2, with TRBD1 matching over 10 bases. This CDR3 spans 15 amino acids. The ends lost 3 bases at V and 1 base at J; junction bases unmatched: 2. Germline V CDR1 and CDR2: MDHEN, SYDVKM. This CDR3 is CASSFGDRGNYGYTF. Written as DNA, the CDR3 is TGTGCCAGCAGTTTCGGGGACAGGGGTAACTATGGCTACACCTTC.

The chain recombines TRBV4-1 with TRBJ2-5; 8 bases agree with TRBD1. This CDR3 is 17 amino acids long. Germline V gene data show CDR1 as MGHRA and CDR2 as YSYEKL. V lost 0 bases and J lost 1; bases outside the gene matches: 7. CDR3 loop: CASSQDHGTGFQETQYF. The DNA of the CDR3 is TGCGCCAGCAGCCAAGATCATGGGACAGGTTTCCAAGAGACCCAGTACTTC.

The gene calls are TRBV30 and TRBJ1-3; D is perhaps TRBD1 (6 bases). The V gene's germline CDR1 is GTSNPN and CDR2 SVGIG (reference sequence). Deletions cut 8 bases from V and 0 bases from J, with 14 bases between. This CDR3 is built from 14 residues. The DNA for the CDR3 is TGTGCCGGCCGGGGAGGGGGCTCTGGAAACACCATATATTTT. Translation: CAGRGGGSGNTIYF.

The V gene is TRBV5-4, the J gene TRBJ1-2; unclear D gene. CDR1 and CDR2 (germline): SGHNT, YYREEE (reference sequence). Trimming left V 1 base short and J 0 bases short, with 1 base between. There are 12 residues in the CDR3. CDR3 sequence reads: CASSLTNYGYTF. The CDR3 DNA is TGTGCCAGCAGCTTGACTAACTATGGCTACACCTTC.

V and J are TRBV29-1 and TRBJ1-2; D is unclear. CDR1 and CDR2 (germline): SQVTM, ANQGSEA. The length of the CDR3 is 14 residues. The ends were cut back, 0 bases at V and 4 bases at J, with 12 bases in the middle. The CDR3, as DNA: TGCAGCGTTGAAGATCCGTCAGCGGGCTATGGCTACACCTTC. It yields the protein CSVEDPSAGYGYTF.

The gene calls are TRBV6-6 and TRBJ1-5; TRBD1 matches at 8 bases. CDR3 size: 15 residues. CDR1 and CDR2 (germline): MNHNY, SVGAGI (reference sequence). Losses at the gene ends were 8 bases for V and 8 bases for J; bases not matched to a gene: 14. CDR3 loop: CASGLIQGGVEPQHF. The CDR3 nucleotides are TGTGCCAGCGGATTGATACAGGGGGGAGTTGAGCCCCAGCATTTT.

The chain has TRBV7-2 and TRBJ1-2; 9 bases agree with TRBD1. Trimming removed 5 bases from V and 4 bases from J; junction bases left unmatched: 8. This CDR3 region has 15 residues. CDR1 and CDR2 from the germline V gene are SGHTA and FQGNSA. The CDR3 DNA is TGTGCCAGCAGCGCCCCGGGACAGGGTGTCTATGGCTACACCTTC. Its translation is CASSAPGQGVYGYTF.

The DNA for the CDR3 is TGTGCCAGCAAGCAATCCACCGGGGAGCTGTTTTTT. Amino acids: CASKQSTGELFF. The V gene is TRBV2, the J gene TRBJ2-2; no clear D gene. The CDR3 has 12 residues. Germline V gives CDR1 SNHLY, CDR2 FYNNEI. V was clipped by 7 bases and J by 4 bases, with 7 bases between them.

The DNA of the CDR3 is TGTGCCAGCAGCTTGGGCGAAGTGACAGGGAATCAGCCCCAGCATTTT. Translated, it gives CASSLGEVTGNQPQHF. The chain carries TRBV5-6 and TRBJ1-5; 7 bases agree with TRBD1. The CDR3 contains 16 residues. Looked up from germline, CDR1 is SGHDT and CDR2 is YYEEEE. Unmatched junction bases numbered 7, after V lost 0 bases and J lost 4 bases.

The gene calls are TRBV6-5 and TRBJ1-1, with D possibly matching TRBD1 (5 bases). V lost 8 bases and J lost 5, with 18 bases in between. The CDR3 spans 14 residues. CDR1 and CDR2 (germline): MNHEY, SVGAGI. The CDR3 loop is CASGAGTQWTEAFF. The CDR3 region has the DNA TGTGCCAGCGGGGCGGGGACCCAGTGGACTGAAGCTTTCTTT.